These 13 T cell receptor beta chains share one sample of origin, sequenced in a study of control samples from healthy donors and cancer patients. Sequenced by immunoSEQ multiplex PCR; TCRdb stores in-frame clones only, minus some. The sample carries about 44,000 clones, approximately 87% recorded once. Sequencing used PBMCs. These receptors originate from a woman between 55 and 75 years old with lung cancer.

CDR3 loop: CSAKFGETQYF. CDR3 sequence (DNA): TGCAGTGCTAAATTTGGTGAGACCCAGTACTTC. This rearrangement joins TRBV20-1 to TRBJ2-5; no reliable D call. The CDR3 is 11 amino acids. Looked up from germline, CDR1 is DFQATT and CDR2 is SNEGSKA (reference sequence). Trimming removed 4 bases at V and 5 bases at J, with 8 bases between.

This clone was picked up one time. The chain is built from TRBV7-2 and TRBJ2-3; 9 bases map to TRBD2. The germline V gene has CDR1 SGHTA and CDR2 FQGNSA. The CDR3 covers 15 residues. The J segment lost 0 bases and the V segment lost 6 bases, leaving 4 bases of the junction unmatched. CDR3 DNA: TGTGCCAGCAGTCCTAGCGGGACTAGCACAGATACGCAGTATTTT. This gives the protein CASSPSGTSTDTQYF.

This chain connects TRBV30 to TRBJ1-4; 11 nucleotides match TRBD1. The CDR3 consists of 14 residues. V lost 2 bases, J lost 8 bases, and 4 bases stayed unmatched. Germline CDR1 is GTSNPN and CDR2 is SVGIG (reference sequence). CDR3: CAWSKGQGAEKLFF. Here the CDR3 DNA reads TGTGCCTGGAGTAAAGGACAGGGGGCAGAAAAACTGTTTTTT.

V is TRBV19 and J is TRBJ1-1; D not resolved. CDR1 LNHDA and CDR2 SQIVND come from the germline V gene (reference sequence). The CDR3 has 15 amino acids. The V end was cut by 4 bases, the J end by 6 bases, with 18 bases between. Here the CDR3 DNA reads TGTGCCAGTAGTACCGGGCCCAAGAGGCATTCTGAAGCTTTCTTT. Translated, it gives CASSTGPKRHSEAFF.

The CDR3 bases are TGTGCTAGTGGCCGAACTAGCTCCTACAATGAGCAGTTCTTC. Translated, it gives CASGRTSSYNEQFF. The chain joins TRBV12-5 to TRBJ2-1; a weak D match, TRBD2 (5 bases). Looked up from germline, CDR1 is LGHNT and CDR2 is FRNRAP. Trimming removed 6 bases from V and 0 bases from J, with 9 bases in between. The CDR3 runs 14 residues.

The gene calls are TRBV7-9 and TRBJ1-1; no definite D call. V was clipped by 7 bases and J by 1 base, with 10 bases between them. The CDR3 consists of 13 residues. Germline V gene sequence: CDR1 SEHNR, CDR2 FQNEAQ (reference sequence). The CDR3 DNA reads TGTGCCAGCACTAATTTAAGGAACACTGAAGCTTTCTTT. This encodes CASTNLRNTEAFF.

This clone has just a few counts. The V call is TRBV27, the J call TRBJ1-6; 7 nucleotides match TRBD1. Germline V gives CDR1 MNHEY, CDR2 SMNVEV (reference sequence). There are 14 residues in the CDR3. The junction had 3 bases not matched to a gene; V was cut back by 5 bases and J by 5 bases. In DNA, the CDR3 is TGTGCCAGCAGTCCGGGGACAGATAATTCACCCCTCCACTTT. Translating gives CASSPGTDNSPLHF.

J is TRBJ2-5 and V is TRBV18; the match to TRBD1 covers 11 bases. Losses at the gene ends were 2 bases for V and 4 bases for J; bases not matched to a gene: 6. Germline V gene sequence: CDR1 KGHSH, CDR2 LQKENI. The CDR3 sequence is 16 residues long. CDR3 coding DNA: TGTGCCAGCTCACCATTTCCGGGACAGGGGGGAGAGACCCAGTACTTC. Protein product: CASSPFPGQGGETQYF.

This chain joins TRBV11-2 and TRBJ2-7; 14 bases align to TRBD2. CDR1 and CDR2 from the germline V gene are SGHAT and FQNNGV. The length of the CDR3 is 17 residues. J lost 4 bases, V lost 3 bases, and 8 bases had no gene match. The CDR3 loop is CASSFTLTSGRDYEQYF. CDR3 in DNA: TGTGCCAGCAGCTTCACCTTGACTAGCGGGAGGGATTACGAGCAGTACTTC.

The chain is built from TRBV4-2 and TRBJ2-1; D is undetermined. This CDR3 contains 15 residues. With 4 bases removed from V and 4 bases from J, the gap between germline ends came to 14 bases. Germline V gene lookup returns CDR1 LGHNA and CDR2 YNFKEQ. The CDR3 region has the DNA TGTGCCAGCAGCCTTTCAGGTGATACGTACAATGAGCAGTTCTTC. As protein: CASSLSGDTYNEQFF.

The rearrangement joins TRBV30 to TRBJ1-5, with TRBD1 identical over 8 bases. The CDR3 length is 15 residues. With 4 bases clipped from V and 6 bases from J, the junction kept 11 bases outside the gene matches. Germline V CDR1 and CDR2: GTSNPN, SVGIG (reference sequence). In DNA form, the CDR3 reads TGTGCCTGGACCTTTACTGGACAGGGAACTCAGCCCCAGCATTTT. Amino acids: CAWTFTGQGTQPQHF. The full variable domain, completed using reference TRBV30 and TRBJ1-5, is SQTIHQWPATLVQPVGSPLSLECTVEGTSNPNLYWYRQAAGRGLQLLFYSVGIGQISSEVPQNLSASRPQDRQFILSSKKLLLSDSGFYLCAWTFTGQGTQPQHFGDGTRLSIL.

With regard to this clone: A read error may produce the germline difference seen at one junction end. The CDR3 region is CASSLDQPGGTDTQYF. The CDR3 bases are TGTGCCAGCAGCTTAGATCAACCGGGAGGCACTGATACGCAGTATTTT. The chain links TRBV11-2 to TRBJ2-3; 7 positions agree with TRBD2. The CDR3 extends over 16 amino acids. Germline V CDR1 and CDR2: SGHAT, FQNNGV.

The V and J genes are TRBV4-1 and TRBJ1-5; 7 bases fit TRBD1. This CDR3 comprises 16 residues. The V and J ends lost 0 bases and 6 bases, in that order; junction bases with no gene match: 8. Germline CDR1 MGHRA, CDR2 YSYEKL. CDR3 region: CASSQEMAQGFQPQHF. The CDR3, as DNA: TGCGCCAGCAGCCAAGAAATGGCACAGGGGTTTCAGCCCCAGCATTTT.